The clone carrying this T cell receptor beta chain was counted ten times or more. Germline and junction disagree at one end, which may indicate a read error. This sample's time point: newly diagnosed GD, antithyroid drugs for less than 3 months. PBMC RNA served as the TCR library source. Patients met American Thyroid Association criteria for Graves' disease. The sample belongs to a study of regulatory T cells in long-lasting Graves disease. This CDR3 has 14 residues. CDR1 is SSHAT, CDR2 FNYEAQ, per germline (reference sequence). With iRepertoire HTBI primers and Arm-PCR of CDR3 regions, TCR beta libraries were built. TCRdb called the multiplex PCR reads again in MiXCR, with one record for every CDR3 protein. The sample shows about 560,000 distinct CDR3 sequences, around 15% of them seen only once. Separately, the same data were catalogued under a study of T cells in Graves' hyperthyroidism and ophthalmopathy. From that second work: The model identified upcoming ophthalmopathy a median about 7.1 months ahead of onset.

V is TRBV7-7 and J is TRBJ2-7, with D unclear. The sequence was obtained from a man aged 18 to 30 with Graves disease. This specimen consisted of peripheral blood mononuclear cells (PBMCs), obtained at new diagnosis, from a patient treated with antithyroid drugs. In DNA, the CDR3 is TGTGCTAGCAGCTCCCCCAGGCACTCCTACGAGCAGTACTTC. It translates to CASSSPRHSYEQYF.